What follows are 3 T cell receptor beta chains derived from one specimen sequenced in a study of cytomegalovirus exposure and HLA in healthy donors. PCR involved 60 Vbeta and 13 Jbeta primers. Only in-frame clones appear in the TCRdb table, and some are missing; sequencing was by immunoSEQ multiplex PCR. The table records some 120,000 clones, over 8% of them present only once. Sequencing used PBMCs. The receptors shown here come from a man between 35 and 55 years old in good health and CMV-seronegative.

Only a few counts were recorded for this clone. The chain has TRBV27 and TRBJ2-2, with a possible D match to TRBD2 (5 bases). CDR1 is MNHEY and CDR2 is SMNVEV in the germline V gene (reference sequence). Trimming took 2 bases from V and 4 from J, leaving 5 bases between them. The CDR3 is 13 amino acids. The CDR3 coding sequence is TGTGCCAGCAGTTTACGGGGCACCGGGGAGCTGTTTTTT. It specifies CASSLRGTGELFF.

This clone was detected a few times. CDR3 DNA: TGTGCCAGCAGCACGGACAGGGGGGCTGAAGCTTTCTTT. It is translated as CASSTDRGAEAFF. The gene calls are TRBV7-9 and TRBJ1-1; 10 bases match TRBD1. V dropped 5 bases and J dropped 6; count of bases not matched to a gene: 3. This CDR3 is 13 amino acids long. Germline values: CDR1 SEHNR, CDR2 FQNEAQ (reference sequence).

The chain combines TRBV4-1 with TRBJ2-4; D remains ambiguous. Germline CDR1 and CDR2: MGHRA and YSYEKL. Deletions cut 4 bases from V and 7 bases from J, with 11 bases between. The CDR3 totals 13 residues. CDR3 in amino acids: CASSPPGGNIQYF. DNA for the CDR3: TGCGCCAGCAGCCCCCCGGGTGGGAACATTCAGTACTTC.